The 12 T cell receptor beta chains given below trace back to one sample, sequenced in a study of T-cell memory formation after mild COVID-19. A single record per CDR3 protein comes from TCRdb applying MiXCR to the 5' RACE reads. The table lists hundreds of thousands of distinct CDR3 sequences, approximately 15% of them singletons. Sequenced sample: PBMCs or a T cell subset sorted from them (not recorded which). Receptors were obtained from an adult woman who had mild COVID-19 (a few samples of this study predate the infection). Cell type and time point are not known.

The chain links TRBV3-1 to TRBJ2-5; a weak D match, TRBD2 (5 bases). V lost 3 bases and J lost 2, with 10 bases in between. Per the germline V gene, CDR1 is LGHDT and CDR2 is YNNKEL (reference sequence). This CDR3 contains 14 residues. This CDR3 is CASSHDYLQETQYF. The CDR3 nucleotides are TGTGCCAGCAGCCATGACTATCTGCAAGAGACCCAGTACTTC.

This clonotype was observed a handful of times. The chain recombines TRBV20-1 with TRBJ2-1; no reliable D call. The germline V gene encodes CDR1 DFQATT and CDR2 SNEGSKA (reference sequence). This CDR3 has 12 residues. The V end lost 5 bases, the J end lost 5 bases, and 10 bases lay between the germline ends. The CDR3 reads CSADLLNNEQFF. CDR3 nucleotide sequence: TGCAGTGCTGACCTCCTTAACAATGAGCAGTTCTTC.

The J gene is TRBJ2-1, the V gene TRBV6-2 or TRBV6-3, with 10 bases that match TRBD1. V shed 7 bases and J 6 bases; nucleotides not matched to a gene: 3. Germline values: CDR1 MNHEY, CDR2 SVGEGT. The CDR3 length is 13 residues. CDR3 bases: TGTGCCAGCATGACAGGGGGCTTCAATGAGCAGTTCTTC. This encodes CASMTGGFNEQFF.

The chain links TRBV3-1 to TRBJ2-7; 9 bases are a match to TRBD1. This CDR3 region has 15 residues. Germline V gene data show CDR1 as LGHDT and CDR2 as YNNKEL (reference sequence). V was pared by 0 bases and J by 3 bases, with 3 bases of the junction left unmatched. The CDR3 spells CASSQDGQGFYEQYF. CDR3 coding DNA: TGTGCCAGCAGCCAAGATGGACAGGGGTTCTACGAGCAGTACTTC.

This clonotype turned up a few times. The chain combines TRBV10-3 with TRBJ2-3; D remains unclear. CDR1 and CDR2 from the germline V gene are ENHRY and SYGVKD. The CDR3 extends over 16 amino acids. The ends were cut back, 5 bases at V and 0 bases at J, with 15 bases in the middle. CDR3 nucleotide sequence: TGTGCCATCAGTTCGTTTTATCCGCATAGCACAGATACGCAGTATTTT. It translates to CAISSFYPHSTDTQYF.

The chain is built from TRBV18 and TRBJ1-2; 11 nucleotides agree with TRBD1. V gave up 3 bases and J gave up 2 bases; unmatched junction bases: 8. The germline V gene has CDR1 KGHSH and CDR2 LQKENI. The CDR3 sequence is 17 residues long. The CDR3 nucleotides read TGTGCCAGCTCACCTTCTCCGGGACAGGGGGGAAACTATGGCTACACCTTC. Amino acid sequence: CASSPSPGQGGNYGYTF.

There are a few counts of this clonotype. The CDR3 coding sequence is TGTGCCAGCAGTTTAAGGGATGCGGGAAACACCATATATTTT. Protein: CASSLRDAGNTIYF. The V gene is TRBV12-3 or TRBV12-4, the J gene TRBJ1-3; D is unclear. V was pared by 2 bases and J by 4 bases, with 9 bases between. The CDR3 consists of 14 residues.

The CDR3: CASSLRAGTSYEQYF. In nucleotides, the CDR3 is TGCGCCAGCAGCTTGCGGGCAGGGACCAGCTACGAGCAGTACTTC. This rearrangement joins TRBV5-1 to TRBJ2-7, with D perhaps assigned TRBD1 or TRBD2 (5 bases each). The CDR3 consists of 15 residues. Looked up from germline, CDR1 is SGHRS and CDR2 is YFSETQ. Between the trimmed V and J ends, which lost 1 base and 3 bases, there was a span of 14 bases.

The V and J genes are TRBV5-4 and TRBJ1-1; 8 positions agree with TRBD1. Looked up from germline, CDR1 is SGHNT and CDR2 is YYREEE (reference sequence). With V trimmed by 1 base and J by 4 bases, 3 bases remained unmatched. The length of the CDR3 is 14 residues. CDR3 nucleotides: TGTGCCAGCAGCTTGTTTCAGGGGGCCACTGAAGCTTTCTTT. Translating it yields CASSLFQGATEAFF.

The chain is built from TRBV12-3 or TRBV12-4 and TRBJ2-5; D unclear. The V gene lost 3 bases and the J gene lost 5 bases, with 10 bases spanning the gap. This CDR3 is built from 13 residues. In DNA form, the CDR3 reads TGTGCCAGCAGTTTGTCCGAGTGGGAGACCCAGTACTTC. It encodes CASSLSEWETQYF.

This clonotype came up a few times. V and J are TRBV7-8 and TRBJ2-7; a possible D gene is TRBD2 (7 bases). The CDR3 is 16 residues long. Germline CDR1 reads SGHVS; CDR2 reads FQNEAQ. Trimming left V 5 bases short and J 0 bases short, with 17 bases between. The chain's CDR3 is CASSTAGAGDSYEQYF. CDR3 bases: TGTGCCAGCAGCACCGCGGGGGCAGGGGACTCCTACGAGCAGTACTTC.

This clonotype was counted a few times. This chain joins TRBV6-1 and TRBJ2-7; TRBD2 matches 7 bases. Trimming at V came to 3 bases and at J to 6 bases, leaving 11 bases not matched to a gene. The CDR3 loop spans 15 amino acids. CDR1 and CDR2 (germline): MNHNS, SASEGT. The CDR3 here is CASSDTSAPRGEQYF. The DNA of the CDR3 is TGTGCCAGCAGTGACACTAGCGCTCCAAGGGGCGAGCAGTACTTC.